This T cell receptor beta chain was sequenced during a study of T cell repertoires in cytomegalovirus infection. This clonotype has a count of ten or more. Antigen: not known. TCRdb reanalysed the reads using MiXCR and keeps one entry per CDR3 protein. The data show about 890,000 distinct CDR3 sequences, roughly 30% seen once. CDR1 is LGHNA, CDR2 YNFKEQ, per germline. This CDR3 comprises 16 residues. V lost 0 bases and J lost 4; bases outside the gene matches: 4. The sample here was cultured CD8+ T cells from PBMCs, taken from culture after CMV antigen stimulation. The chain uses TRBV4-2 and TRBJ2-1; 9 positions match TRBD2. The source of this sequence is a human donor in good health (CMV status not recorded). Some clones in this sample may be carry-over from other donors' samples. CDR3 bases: TGTGCCAGCAGCCAAGATATTAGCGGGGGTTACAATGAGCAGTTCTTC. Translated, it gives CASSQDISGGYNEQFF.